Shown below are 16 T cell receptor beta chains from a single sample sequenced in a study of T cell repertoires in cytomegalovirus infection. Each CDR3 protein gets one entry after TCRdb re-called the reads with MiXCR. The sample records 150,000 to 200,000 distinct CDR3 sequences, approximately 17% being singletons. The sequenced material came from CD8+ T cells from PBMCs. Receptors were obtained from a human donor in good health (CMV status not recorded). Some clones in this sample may be carry-over from other donors' samples.

This chain joins TRBV6-2 or TRBV6-3 and TRBJ1-1; TRBD1 agrees at 7 bases. Germline V CDR1 and CDR2: MNHEY, SVGEGT. Trimming cost V 5 bases and J 4 bases; bases outside gene matches: 13. CDR3 length: 16 residues. The CDR3 nucleotides read TGTGCCAGCAGTCTGAAAAGAGCAGGGGGGAGCACTGAAGCTTTCTTT. Translated: CASSLKRAGGSTEAFF.

In its sample, this clonotype was seen a few times. The chain joins TRBV7-9 to TRBJ1-2; D unclear. Per the germline V gene, CDR1 is SEHNR and CDR2 is FQNEAQ (reference sequence). Trimming removed 0 bases at V and 4 bases at J, with 9 bases between. This CDR3 has 14 residues. The chain's CDR3 is CASSLAPAGYGYTF. The CDR3 coding sequence is TGTGCCAGCAGCTTAGCGCCTGCCGGCTATGGCTACACCTTC.

The rearrangement joins TRBV4-1 to TRBJ2-3; D is unresolved. The CDR3 is 14 residues long. Trimming pared 2 bases from V and 4 bases from J, leaving 10 bases between. In germline, CDR1 is MGHRA, CDR2 YSYEKL. CDR3 amino acids: CASSQQVDADTQYF. The DNA for the CDR3 is TGCGCCAGCAGCCAACAGGTTGATGCAGATACGCAGTATTTT.

This rearrangement joins TRBV15 to TRBJ2-7, with D tentatively TRBD2 (5 bases). Trimming removed 0 bases at V and 5 bases at J, with 8 bases between. The CDR3 contains 13 residues. Per germline, CDR1 LNHNV and CDR2 YYDKDF (reference sequence). The DNA for the CDR3 is TGTGCCACCAGCAGAGATGGAGGCAACGAGCAGTACTTC. Translation: CATSRDGGNEQYF.

This clonotype was observed a few times. The chain joins TRBV7-9 to TRBJ1-1; no definite D call. Germline V lookup: CDR1 SEHNR, CDR2 FQNEAQ (reference sequence). This CDR3 contains 14 residues. The V end was cut by 0 bases, the J end by 10 bases, with 15 bases between. CDR3 sequence: CASSLAFLGSSAFF. The CDR3 nucleotides read TGTGCCAGCAGCTTAGCGTTCCTGGGGTCTTCAGCTTTCTTT.

This clonotype was detected only a few times. This chain joins TRBV4-3 and TRBJ2-5; 9 bases align to TRBD1. CDR1 LGHNA and CDR2 YSLEER come from the germline V gene. The CDR3 is 15 residues long. The V and J ends lost 0 bases and 3 bases, in that order; junction bases with no gene match: 2. The CDR3 region is CASSQDGDREETQYF. The CDR3 coding sequence is TGCGCCAGCAGCCAAGATGGGGACAGGGAAGAGACCCAGTACTTC.

This clonotype was observed a handful of times. This sequence joins TRBV5-1 and TRBJ2-3; possibly TRBD2 for D (6 bases). Germline loops: CDR1 SGHRS, CDR2 YFSETQ. V was pared by 2 bases and J by 0 bases, with 13 bases between. This CDR3 has 16 residues. The CDR3 spells CASSLWGEASTDTQYF. The CDR3 DNA follows: TGCGCCAGCAGCTTATGGGGGGAGGCCAGCACAGATACGCAGTATTTT.

This clonotype has more than one count but fewer than ten. The chain is built from TRBV20-1 and TRBJ2-7; no reliable D call. The CDR3 is 12 residues long. Trimming removed 5 bases at V and 7 bases at J, with 15 bases between. Germline CDR1 DFQATT, CDR2 SNEGSKA (reference sequence). CDR3 sequence: CSAYRHVREQYF. The CDR3 nucleotides read TGCAGTGCTTACCGACATGTGAGGGAGCAGTACTTC.

The chain uses TRBV6-5 and TRBJ2-7, with TRBD1 matching over 7 bases. This CDR3 has 15 amino acids. V lost 2 bases to trimming and J lost 2 bases; unmatched junction nucleotides: 6. The germline gives CDR1 MNHEY, CDR2 SVGAGI. The CDR3 DNA sequence: TGTGCCAGCAGTTACCCCGGACAGGCCGCCTACGAGCAGTACTTC. Its protein product is CASSYPGQAAYEQYF.

The chain employs TRBV6-4 and TRBJ2-1; D may be TRBD1 (5 bases). The V end was cut by 3 bases, the J end by 7 bases, with 13 bases between. The CDR3 runs 14 residues. CDR1 MRHNA and CDR2 SNTAGT come from the germline V gene. This chain's CDR3 is CASSEVPGRNEQFF. In nucleotides, the CDR3 is TGTGCCAGCAGTGAGGTTCCAGGGCGGAATGAGCAGTTCTTC.

There are a few counts of this clonotype. This chain connects TRBV28 to TRBJ2-3, with 8 bases lining up with TRBD1. Trimming cost V 3 bases and J 7 bases; bases outside gene matches: 6. CDR1 is MDHEN and CDR2 is SYDVKM in the germline V gene. CDR3 size: 14 residues. The CDR3 bases are TGTGCCAGCAGTTTTTCTCAGGGGGCGAATACGCAGTATTTT. It codes for CASSFSQGANTQYF.

In its sample, this clonotype was seen a few times. This rearrangement joins TRBV6-4 to TRBJ2-3; TRBD2 matches 10 bases. This CDR3 comprises 15 residues. Looked up from germline, CDR1 is MRHNA and CDR2 is SNTAGT. J lost 4 bases, V lost 2 bases, and 3 bases had no gene match. The CDR3: CASSDQAGGSDTQYF. The DNA of the CDR3 is TGTGCCAGCAGTGACCAAGCGGGGGGGTCAGATACGCAGTATTTT.

The rearrangement joins TRBV28 to TRBJ2-1; TRBD2 agrees at 9 bases. Germline CDR1 MDHEN, CDR2 SYDVKM. The CDR3 is 15 amino acids. J lost 7 bases, V lost 1 base, and 5 bases had no gene match. This chain's CDR3 is CASSLLAGDGNEQFF. Here the CDR3 DNA reads TGTGCCAGCAGTTTATTAGCGGGAGATGGAAATGAGCAGTTCTTC.

This clonotype was picked up a small number of times. The chain carries TRBV7-2 and TRBJ2-7; tentative D call: TRBD1 (6 bases). Germline assignment: CDR1 SGHTA and CDR2 FQGNSA. The ends were cut back, 5 bases at V and 3 bases at J, with 11 bases in the middle. There are 13 residues in the CDR3. The DNA of the CDR3 is TGTGCCAGCAGCACCGGGACACGCTACGAGCAGTACTTC. It codes for CASSTGTRYEQYF.

This clonotype was picked up a small number of times. The gene calls are TRBV28 and TRBJ2-2; TRBD2 aligns across 12 bases. Germline V gives CDR1 MDHEN, CDR2 SYDVKM. V shed 2 bases, J shed 1 base, and the junction held 5 bases outside the gene matches. The CDR3 totals 18 residues. The CDR3 protein is CASSLRRTSGENTGELFF. CDR3 DNA: TGTGCCAGCAGTTTACGTAGGACTAGCGGGGAGAACACCGGGGAGCTGTTTTTT.

This sequence joins TRBV6-2 or TRBV6-3 and TRBJ2-5; 9 bases match TRBD1. The CDR3 spans 13 residues. Per the germline V gene, CDR1 is MNHEY and CDR2 is SVGEGT. J was trimmed by 4 bases and V by 6 bases; bases with no gene match: 3. The CDR3 here is CASSPDRGETQYF. In DNA, the CDR3 is TGTGCCAGCAGCCCGGACAGGGGAGAGACCCAGTACTTC.